These T cell receptor beta chains were read from a single sample in a study of blood T cell repertoires in COVID-19. Clones were sequenced by immunoSEQ multiplex PCR, and TCRdb holds only the in-frame ones, with some missing. The repertoire holds about 70,000 clones, approximately 77% seen once, with roughly 0.83% in the top ten. The source material was peripheral blood. The receptor set was obtained from a woman between 65 and 79 years old with acute or convalescent COVID-19. Each CDR3 is given without its conserved first and last residue.

TRBV7-2,TRBJ1-2,ASSLAGTGEGYGYT
TRBV14,TRBJ2-1,ASSLRQDGVTSFSYNEQF
TRBV7-3,TRBJ2-2,ASSLTLALAANTGELF
TRBV7-9,TRBJ1-3,ASAGSPFSGNTIY
TRBV12-3/TRBV12-4,TRBJ2-1,ASFRGGYNEQF
TRBV6-2/TRBV6-3,TRBJ1-1,ASSYGTGGKDTEAF
TRBV27,TRBJ2-5,ASSLFGSGSFRETQY
TRBV30,TRBJ2-7,AWSPSYEQY
TRBV19,TRBJ2-4,ASSQLQGAAKNIQY
TRBV4-3,TRBJ2-3,ASSQVSQSGGSADTQY
TRBV27,TRBJ1-5,ASSLYGQDSQPQH
TRBV15,TRBJ2-3,ATSRDKRRGRLTDTQY
TRBV10-3,TRBJ1-1,AISRELDTEAF
TRBV7-2,TRBJ2-1,ASSLPGLAGSNEQF
TRBV7-2,TRBJ1-1,ASSPSSNYGDWEAF
TRBV19,TRBJ2-1,ASRTYPRTGIGEQF
TRBV11-3,TRBJ2-2,ASSWDRGTGELF
TRBV18,TRBJ2-5,ASSPGTPQETQY
TRBV3-1/TRBV3-2,TRBJ2-3,ASSQDCGCTDTQY
TRBV7-9,TRBJ1-2,ASSLGRVYGYT
TRBV19,TRBJ1-1,ASSGGPGRTEAF
TRBV5-1,TRBJ1-2,ASSLGRGRVYGYT
TRBV6-5,TRBJ2-1,ASRGRLYNEQF
TRBV19,TRBJ2-6,ASSNNRGGANVLT
TRBV28,TRBJ1-4,ASSPRDRVWKLF
TRBV19,TRBJ2-6,ASSTSRVLNSGANVLT
TRBV7-2,TRBJ2-7,ASSLGHRASGAYEQY
TRBV7-2,TRBJ2-7,ASSGTSGTEYEQY
TRBV28,TRBJ1-5,ASSPGQISNQPQH
TRBV12-3/TRBV12-4,TRBJ2-3,ASREGRVAY
TRBV30,TRBJ1-4,AWRGAGNRREKLF
TRBV5-1,TRBJ2-3,ASSLGASDTDTQY
TRBV5-1,TRBJ2-1,ASSRRDSHREQF
TRBV27,TRBJ2-7,ASSLSTGGGYEQY
TRBV7-2,TRBJ1-3,ASSSGTVGNTIY
TRBV6-2/TRBV6-3,TRBJ1-2,ASSYQLTGQGYYGYT
TRBV18,TRBJ1-3,ASSPDGTGAGNTIY
TRBV7-9,TRBJ2-3,ASSLVGDTDTQY
TRBV4-1,TRBJ2-1,ASSQLGRRQGGGNEQF
TRBV28,TRBJ2-4,ASALGGKNIQY
TRBV7-2,TRBJ1-2,ASSRDRIYGYT
TRBV9,TRBJ1-6,ASTPGEYNSPLH
TRBV24-1,TRBJ2-2,ATSEADSHTGELF
TRBV19,TRBJ2-2,ASSIGGRRTGELF
TRBV30,TRBJ1-2,AWSIGTGLNYGYT
TRBV5-5,TRBJ2-1,ASSLDQGAYNEQF
TRBV7-3,TRBJ2-1,ASSLAGQTYNEQF
TRBV6-6,TRBJ2-5,ASGDMGGAQETQY
TRBV5-1,TRBJ2-1,ASSTGYNEQF
TRBV5-1,TRBJ2-5,ASSLGGREETQY
TRBV16,TRBJ2-5,ASSQIRMDREETQY
TRBV27,TRBJ2-7,ASSRDGSSYEQY
TRBV30,TRBJ1-6,AWSVPLYNSPLH
TRBV9,TRBJ2-2,ASSPPGGSYTGELF
TRBV29-1,TRBJ2-2,SVEDWGGANTGELF
TRBV5-5,TRBJ1-4,ASSFIGTNEKLF
TRBV6-6,TRBJ2-2,ASSYTTGELF
TRBV7-9,TRBJ2-4,ASSPPAGGLDIQY
TRBV6-5,TRBJ2-1,ASSYSITGRGAIF